This passage covers 14 T cell receptor beta chains from one sample sequenced in a study of control samples from healthy donors and cancer patients. Here immunoSEQ multiplex PCR was the method, and the copy in TCRdb shows in-frame clones only, minus some. This sample has 90,000 to 110,000 clones, with about four fifths found just once. The sequencing sample was made of blood. The receptors were gathered from a woman aged 45-65 years in good health.

The CDR3 sequence: CATSDQGSTEAFF. The CDR3 DNA sequence: TGTGCCACCAGTGATCAGGGTTCCACTGAAGCTTTCTTT. The chain joins TRBV24-1 to TRBJ1-1; D is perhaps TRBD1 (5 bases). Trimming stripped 3 bases from V and 4 bases from J, with 8 bases between. The CDR3 is 13 amino acids. Germline V gives CDR1 KGHDR, CDR2 SFDVKD.

The chain carries TRBV3-1 (or the pseudogene TRBV3-2) and TRBJ2-3, with 10 bases identical to TRBD2. V trimming: 5 bases; J trimming: 0 bases; junction bases outside the gene matches: 5. The CDR3 totals 16 residues. The V gene's germline CDR1 is LGHDT and CDR2 YNNKEL (reference sequence). CDR3 nucleotide sequence: TGTGCCAGCAGCGCCCGGACTAGCGGTAGCACAGATACGCAGTATTTT. The encoded protein is CASSARTSGSTDTQYF.

This chain joins TRBV14 and TRBJ1-2; D is ambiguous. Trimming pared 2 bases from V and 7 bases from J, leaving 20 bases between. The CDR3 has 16 amino acids. CDR1 and CDR2 from the germline V gene are SGHDN and FVKESK. The CDR3 sequence: CASSQIRWAATPGYTF. In nucleotides, the CDR3 is TGTGCCAGCAGCCAAATTCGATGGGCGGCCACGCCTGGCTACACCTTC.

This rearrangement joins TRBV19 to TRBJ1-5, with TRBD1 identical over 10 bases. This CDR3 has 14 residues. The V gene's germline CDR1 is LNHDA and CDR2 SQIVND (reference sequence). The J segment lost 6 bases and the V segment lost 5 bases, leaving 4 bases of the junction unmatched. The DNA of the CDR3 is TGTGCCAGTAGTTTCCGGGACAGGGGTCAGCCCCAGCATTTT. It yields the protein CASSFRDRGQPQHF.

The rearrangement joins TRBV14 to TRBJ2-7; D not resolved. The CDR3 loop spans 11 amino acids. V dropped 5 bases and J dropped 3 bases, with 5 bases sitting between them. Germline CDR1 reads SGHDN; CDR2 reads FVKESK. Here the CDR3 DNA reads TGTGCCAGCAGCGTAAGCTACGAGCAGTACTTC. As protein: CASSVSYEQYF. The entire variable domain, with the rest obtained from reference TRBV14 and TRBJ2-7, is as follows: EAGVTQFPSHSVIEKGQTVTLRCDPISGHDNLYWYRRVMGKEIKFLLHFVKESKQDESGMPNNRFLAERTGGTYSTLKVQPAELEDSGVYFCASSVSYEQYFGPGTRLTVT.

V gene TRBV6-4 combines with J gene TRBJ1-4; 12 positions match TRBD1. V dropped 6 bases and J dropped 9; count of bases not matched to a gene: 8. Germline values: CDR1 MRHNA, CDR2 SNTAGT. The CDR3 is 15 residues long. The CDR3 nucleotides are TGTGCCAGCAGCCTCGGAAGGGACAGGGGGCAAAAACTGTTTTTT. Protein sequence: CASSLGRDRGQKLFF.

The rearrangement links TRBV6-5 to TRBJ1-1; 8 positions match TRBD1. Germline values: CDR1 MNHEY, CDR2 SVGAGI. The CDR3 spans 14 residues. Trimming removed 5 bases from V and 8 bases from J; junction bases left unmatched: 10. The CDR3 is CASSPPGQDREAFF. CDR3 in DNA: TGTGCCAGCAGTCCCCCGGGACAGGATCGGGAAGCTTTCTTT.

This clone was seen only once. The chain recombines TRBV18 with TRBJ1-2; TRBD1 might be the D (5 bases). V was trimmed by 0 bases and J by 6 bases, leaving 11 bases between them. CDR1 and CDR2 from the germline V gene are KGHSH and LQKENI. This CDR3 comprises 14 residues. CDR3 in amino acids: CASSPPSDTHGYTF. CDR3 DNA: TGTGCCAGCTCACCACCCTCGGACACCCATGGCTACACCTTC. The full variable domain, completed using reference TRBV18 and TRBJ1-2, is NAGVMQNPRHLVRRRGQEARLRCSPMKGHSHVYWYRQLPEEGLKFMVYLQKENIIDESGMPKERFSAEFPKEGPSILRIQQVVRGDSAAYFCASSPPSDTHGYTFGSGTRLTVV.

The chain links TRBV24-1 to TRBJ2-5, with 9 bases fitting TRBD1. Germline V lookup: CDR1 KGHDR, CDR2 SFDVKD. After removal of 4 bases from V and 5 bases from J, the junction contained 10 bases not matched to a gene. This CDR3 comprises 16 residues. CDR3 DNA sequence: TGTGCCACCAGTGAGTCAGGACAGGGGAGTGGGGAGACCCAGTACTTC. It translates to CATSESGQGSGETQYF.

The chain joins TRBV4-3 to TRBJ1-6; D is ambiguous. Between the trimmed V and J ends, which lost 0 bases and 3 bases, there was a span of 12 bases. Germline CDR1 reads LGHNA; CDR2 reads YSLEER. This CDR3 comprises 17 residues. CDR3 amino acids: CASSQDPGLSYNSPLHF. CDR3 nucleotide sequence: TGCGCCAGCAGCCAAGATCCCGGACTTAGCTATAATTCACCCCTCCACTTT.

The chain has TRBV5-5 and TRBJ1-6; D perhaps matches TRBD1 (5 bases). Trimming took off 6 bases at V and 5 bases at J, with 15 bases between the two ends. Germline V gives CDR1 SGHKS, CDR2 YYEKEE (reference sequence). The CDR3 covers 15 residues. For the CDR3, the DNA is TGTGCCAGCACCAACCGCCGGGACCATAATTCACCCCTCCACTTT. It encodes CASTNRRDHNSPLHF.

J is TRBJ1-2 and V is TRBV7-2; TRBD1 aligns across 9 bases. This CDR3 comprises 15 residues. J was trimmed by 3 bases and V by 4 bases; bases with no gene match: 6. CDR1 is SGHTA, CDR2 FQGNSA, per germline. The CDR3 nucleotides are TGTGCCAGCAGCTCTAAGACAGGGGGGTACTATGGCTACACCTTC. Encoded protein: CASSSKTGGYYGYTF.

This clone appeared a few times. The chain has TRBV5-1 and TRBJ2-1; 9 bases match TRBD2. The CDR3 covers 17 residues. V was pared by 0 bases and J by 6 bases, with 10 bases of the junction left unmatched. Germline CDR1 and CDR2: SGHRS and YFSETQ. The CDR3 bases are TGCGCCAGCAGCTTGGCCTGGGCTAGCGGGACCTTCAATGAGCAGTTCTTC. Its protein product is CASSLAWASGTFNEQFF.

V usage is TRBV3-1 (or the pseudogene TRBV3-2) and J usage is TRBJ1-3, with D maybe TRBD1 (6 bases). V lost 3 bases, J lost 4 bases, and 16 bases lay in between. Per germline, CDR1 LGHDT and CDR2 YNNKEL (reference sequence). This CDR3 contains 16 residues. The CDR3: CASSQSIQGKGNTIYF. The CDR3 nucleotides read TGTGCCAGCAGCCAGTCTATTCAGGGGAAGGGAAACACCATATATTTT.